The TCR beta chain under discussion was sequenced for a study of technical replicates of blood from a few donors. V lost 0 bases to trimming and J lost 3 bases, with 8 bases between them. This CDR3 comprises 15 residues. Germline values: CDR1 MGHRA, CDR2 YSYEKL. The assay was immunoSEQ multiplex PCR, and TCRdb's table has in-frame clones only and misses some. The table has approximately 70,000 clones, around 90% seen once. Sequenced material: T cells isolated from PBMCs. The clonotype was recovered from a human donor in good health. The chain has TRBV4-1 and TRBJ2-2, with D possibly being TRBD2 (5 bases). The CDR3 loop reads CASSQESGDTGELFF. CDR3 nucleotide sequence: TGCGCCAGCAGCCAAGAGAGCGGAGACACCGGGGAGCTGTTTTTT.